This T cell receptor (beta chain) was found in a study of blood T cell repertoires in COVID-19. Trimming stripped 4 bases from V and 2 bases from J, with 17 bases between. Per germline, CDR1 SGHAT and CDR2 FQNNGV. The CDR3 is 16 amino acids. Per the study methods: Amplification from reference gene primers served as the basis for estimated nucleated cell counts. Measured with immunoSEQ multiplex PCR; TCRdb has only the in-frame clones, and not every one. For V, J and clone size, that table is used; D and trimming come from the DNA. The sample records about 110,000 clones, about 90% being singletons. The sample taken for sequencing was peripheral blood. The receptor's source is a human donor in a cohort sampled during active COVID-19. This chain uses TRBV11-2 with TRBJ2-5, with D unclear. This CDR3 is CASSSGYSTGQETQYF. The CDR3, as DNA: TGTGCCAGCAGCTCCGGATATTCGACCGGGCAAGAGACCCAGTACTTC.